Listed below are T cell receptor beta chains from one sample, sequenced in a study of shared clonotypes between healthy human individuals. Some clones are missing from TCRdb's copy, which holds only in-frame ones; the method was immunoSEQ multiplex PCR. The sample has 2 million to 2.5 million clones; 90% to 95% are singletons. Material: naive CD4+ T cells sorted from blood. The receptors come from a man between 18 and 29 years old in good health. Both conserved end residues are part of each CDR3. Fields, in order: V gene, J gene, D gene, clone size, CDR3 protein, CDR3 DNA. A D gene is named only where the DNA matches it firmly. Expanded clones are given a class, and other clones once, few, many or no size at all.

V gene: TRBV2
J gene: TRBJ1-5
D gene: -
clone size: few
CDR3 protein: CASSEFRQGNQPQHF
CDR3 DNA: TGTGCCAGCAGTGAATTTCGGCAGGGGAATCAGCCCCAGCATTTT

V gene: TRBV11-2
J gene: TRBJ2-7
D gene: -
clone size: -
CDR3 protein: CASMGRGSYEQYF
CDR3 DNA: TGTGCCAGCATGGGTAGGGGCTCCTACGAGCAGTACTTC

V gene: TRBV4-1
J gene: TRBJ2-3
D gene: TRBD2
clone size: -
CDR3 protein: CASSQDIAGVPDTQYF
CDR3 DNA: TGCGCCAGCAGCCAAGATATAGCGGGGGTTCCAGATACGCAGTATTTT

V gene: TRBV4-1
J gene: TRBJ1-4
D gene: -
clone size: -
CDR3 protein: CASSQRSTTTNEKLFF
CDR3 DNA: TGCGCCAGCAGCCAACGGTCGACAACAACTAATGAAAAACTGTTTTTT

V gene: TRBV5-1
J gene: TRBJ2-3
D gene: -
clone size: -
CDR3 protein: CASSLSGRGPRGDTQYF
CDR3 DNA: TGCGCCAGCAGCTTGTCAGGGCGGGGGCCCCGCGGAGATACGCAGTATTTT

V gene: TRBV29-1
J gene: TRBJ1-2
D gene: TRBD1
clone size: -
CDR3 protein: CSASGTVSSGYTF
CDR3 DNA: TGCAGCGCCTCCGGGACAGTATCATCAGGCTACACCTTC

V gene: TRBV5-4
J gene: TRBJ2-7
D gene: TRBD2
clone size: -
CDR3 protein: CASSTGTSGKEQYF
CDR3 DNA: TGTGCCAGCAGCACCGGGACTAGCGGGAAAGAGCAGTACTTC

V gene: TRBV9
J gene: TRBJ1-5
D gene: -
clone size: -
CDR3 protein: CASSVGWTNQPQHF
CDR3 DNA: TGTGCCAGCAGCGTAGGTTGGACTAATCAGCCCCAGCATTTT

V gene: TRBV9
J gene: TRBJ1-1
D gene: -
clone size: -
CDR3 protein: CASSPLGQSGTEAFF
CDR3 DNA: TGTGCCAGCAGCCCCCTAGGACAGAGTGGCACTGAAGCTTTCTTT

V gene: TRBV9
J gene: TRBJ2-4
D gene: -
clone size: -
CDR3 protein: CASSVGQFANIQYF
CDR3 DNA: TGTGCCAGCAGCGTAGGTCAGTTTGCAAACATTCAGTACTTC

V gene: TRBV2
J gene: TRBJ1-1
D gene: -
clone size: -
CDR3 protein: CASSEVGKNTEAFF
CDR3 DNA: TGTGCCAGCAGTGAAGTTGGGAAAAACACTGAAGCTTTCTTT

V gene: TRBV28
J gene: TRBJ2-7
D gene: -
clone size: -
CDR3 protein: CASSLSKSYEQYF
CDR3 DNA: TGTGCCAGCAGTTTATCCAAATCCTACGAGCAGTACTTC

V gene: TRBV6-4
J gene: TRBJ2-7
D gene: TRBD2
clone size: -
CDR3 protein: CASIPLGLPHYEQYF
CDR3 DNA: TGTGCCAGCATCCCATTGGGACTACCCCACTACGAGCAGTACTTC

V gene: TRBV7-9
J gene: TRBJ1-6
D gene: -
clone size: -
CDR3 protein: CASSLGYLSSYNSPLHF
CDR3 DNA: TGTGCCAGCAGCTTAGGCTACTTGAGCTCCTATAATTCACCCCTCCACTTT

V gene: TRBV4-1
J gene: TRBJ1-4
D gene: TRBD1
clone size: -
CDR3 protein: CASSQDATGANEKLFF
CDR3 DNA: TGCGCCAGCAGCCAAGATGCAACAGGGGCTAATGAAAAACTGTTTTTT

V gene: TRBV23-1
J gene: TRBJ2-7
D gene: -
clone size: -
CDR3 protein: CASSQELATRSYEQYF
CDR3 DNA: TGCGCCAGCAGTCAAGAACTAGCAACCCGCTCCTACGAGCAGTACTTC

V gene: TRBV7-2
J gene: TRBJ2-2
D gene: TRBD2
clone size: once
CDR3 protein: CASSLALGRLAGEVVGELFF
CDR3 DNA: TGTGCCAGCAGCTTAGCACTTGGGAGACTAGCGGGAGAGGTAGTAGGGGAGCTGTTTTTT

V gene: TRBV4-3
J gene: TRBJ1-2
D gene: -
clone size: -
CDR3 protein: CASSQDRAGGYYGYTF
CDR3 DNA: TGCGCCAGCAGCCAAGACAGGGCCGGAGGGTACTATGGCTACACCTTC

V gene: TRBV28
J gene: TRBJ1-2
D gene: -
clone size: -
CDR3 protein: CASSWPGSNYGYTF
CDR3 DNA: TGTGCCAGCAGTTGGCCAGGTTCTAACTATGGCTACACCTTC

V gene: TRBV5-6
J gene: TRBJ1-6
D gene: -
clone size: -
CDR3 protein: CASSLGQFNSPLHF
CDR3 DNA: TGTGCCAGCAGCTTAGGGCAGTTTAATTCACCCCTCCACTTT

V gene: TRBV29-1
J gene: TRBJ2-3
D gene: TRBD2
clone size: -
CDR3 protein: CSALKDGTMVSTDTQYF
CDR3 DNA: TGCAGCGCCCTAAAAGACGGGACTATGGTTTCCACAGATACGCAGTATTTT

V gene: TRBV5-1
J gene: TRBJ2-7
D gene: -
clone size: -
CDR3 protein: CASSLGQGSYEQYF
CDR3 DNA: TGCGCCAGCAGCTTGGGGCAGGGATCCTACGAGCAGTACTTC

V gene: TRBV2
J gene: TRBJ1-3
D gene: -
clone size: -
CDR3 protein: CASSPDRISGNTIYF
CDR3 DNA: TGTGCCAGCAGCCCTGACAGGATCTCTGGAAACACCATATATTTT

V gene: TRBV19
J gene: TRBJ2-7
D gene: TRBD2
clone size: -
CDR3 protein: CASSIGRTSGMQYF
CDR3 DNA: TGTGCCAGTAGTATAGGGAGGACTAGCGGGATGCAGTACTTC

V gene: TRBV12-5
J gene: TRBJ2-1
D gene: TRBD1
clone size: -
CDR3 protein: CASGLRTGGLSYNEQFF
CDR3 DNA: TGTGCTAGTGGTTTGAGGACAGGGGGCCTCTCCTACAATGAGCAGTTCTTC

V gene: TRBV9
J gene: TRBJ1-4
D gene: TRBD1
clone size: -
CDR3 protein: CASSPTGLNEKLFF
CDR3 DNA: TGTGCCAGCTCACCGACAGGGCTAAATGAAAAACTGTTTTTT

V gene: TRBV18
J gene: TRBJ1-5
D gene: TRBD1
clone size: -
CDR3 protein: CASSPARGINQPQHF
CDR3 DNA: TGTGCCAGCTCACCGGCCAGGGGGATCAATCAGCCCCAGCATTTT

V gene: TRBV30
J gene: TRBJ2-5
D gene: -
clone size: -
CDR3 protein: CAWGSWGAGETQYF
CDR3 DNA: TGTGCCTGGGGATCCTGGGGGGCCGGGGAGACCCAGTACTTC

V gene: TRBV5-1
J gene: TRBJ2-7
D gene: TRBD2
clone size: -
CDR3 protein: CASSAGTSADEQYF
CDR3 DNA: TGCGCCAGCTCAGCCGGGACTAGCGCTGACGAGCAGTACTTC

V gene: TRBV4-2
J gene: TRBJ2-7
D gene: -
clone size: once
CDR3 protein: CASSPQDSLPYEQYF
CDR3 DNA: TGTGCCAGCAGCCCCCAGGACAGCCTTCCCTACGAGCAGTACTTC

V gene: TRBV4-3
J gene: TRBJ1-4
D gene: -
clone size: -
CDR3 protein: CASSQDRVGLQVGVATNEKLFF
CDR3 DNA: TGCGCCAGCAGCCAAGATAGAGTAGGTCTTCAGGTGGGAGTTGCAACTAATGAAAAACTGTTTTTT

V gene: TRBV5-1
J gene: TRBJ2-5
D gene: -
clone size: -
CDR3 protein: CASSRGAVGRETQYF
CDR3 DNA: TGCGCCAGCAGCCGGGGGGCTGTAGGCCGGGAGACCCAGTACTTC

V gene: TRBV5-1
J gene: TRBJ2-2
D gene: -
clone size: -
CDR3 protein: CASSTQVLFAGELFF
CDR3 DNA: TGCGCCAGCAGCACCCAAGTCCTCTTTGCCGGGGAGCTGTTTTTT

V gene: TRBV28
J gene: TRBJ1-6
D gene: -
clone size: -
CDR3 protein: CASSIGGRVDF
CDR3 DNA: TGTGCCAGCAGTATCGGGGGGAGAGTCGACTTT

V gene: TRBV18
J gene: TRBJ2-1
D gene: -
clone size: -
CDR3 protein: CASSPGNPYNEQFF
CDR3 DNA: TGTGCCAGCTCACCAGGGAACCCTTACAATGAGCAGTTCTTC

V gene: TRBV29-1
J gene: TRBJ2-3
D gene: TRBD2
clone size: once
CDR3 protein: CSALLAGSVTQYF
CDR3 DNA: TGCAGCGCTTTACTAGCGGGATCAGTTACGCAGTATTTT

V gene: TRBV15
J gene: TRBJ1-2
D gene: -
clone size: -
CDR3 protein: CATSRDLLRSFDYGYTF
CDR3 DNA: TGTGCCACCAGCAGAGATCTCTTGAGGAGTTTCGACTATGGCTACACCTTC

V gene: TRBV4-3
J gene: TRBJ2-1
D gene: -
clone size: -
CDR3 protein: CASSQDPASSYNEQFF
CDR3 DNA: TGCGCCAGCAGCCAAGATCCAGCCTCTTCCTACAATGAGCAGTTCTTC

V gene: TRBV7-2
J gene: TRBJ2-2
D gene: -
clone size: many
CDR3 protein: CASSTWEIGELFF
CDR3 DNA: TGTGCCAGCAGCACGTGGGAAATCGGGGAGCTGTTTTTT

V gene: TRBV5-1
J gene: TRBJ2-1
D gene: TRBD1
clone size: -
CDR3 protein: CASSLGQGAGHEQFF
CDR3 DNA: TGCGCCAGCAGCTTGGGACAGGGGGCGGGCCATGAGCAGTTCTTC

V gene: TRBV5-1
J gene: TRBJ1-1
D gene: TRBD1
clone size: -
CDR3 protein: CASSLEIPGQHTEAFF
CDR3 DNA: TGCGCCAGCAGCTTGGAGATCCCGGGACAGCATACTGAAGCTTTCTTT

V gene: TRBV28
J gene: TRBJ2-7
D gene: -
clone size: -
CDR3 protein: CASSLPPGAYEQYF
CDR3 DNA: TGTGCCAGCAGTTTACCCCCGGGGGCCTACGAGCAGTACTTC

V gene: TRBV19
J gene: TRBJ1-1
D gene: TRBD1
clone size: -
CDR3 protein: CASSSPGTGNTEAFF
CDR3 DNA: TGTGCCAGTAGCTCCCCCGGGACAGGGAACACTGAAGCTTTCTTT

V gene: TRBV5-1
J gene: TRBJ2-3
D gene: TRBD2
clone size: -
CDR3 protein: CASSRGGTDTQYF
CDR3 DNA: TGCGCCAGCAGCCGCGGGGGGACAGATACGCAGTATTTT

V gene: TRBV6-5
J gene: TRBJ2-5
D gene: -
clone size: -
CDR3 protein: CASSYPVRIRQETQYF
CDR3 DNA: TGTGCCAGCAGTTACCCCGTAAGGATCAGACAAGAGACCCAGTACTTC

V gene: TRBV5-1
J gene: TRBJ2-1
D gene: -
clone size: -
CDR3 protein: CASTQQGPSYNEQFF
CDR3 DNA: TGCGCCAGCACACAGCAGGGACCCTCCTACAATGAGCAGTTCTTC

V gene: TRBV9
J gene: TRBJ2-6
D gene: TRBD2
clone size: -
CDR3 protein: CASSATYSGGSPGANVLTF
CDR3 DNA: TGTGCCAGCAGCGCTACCTACAGCGGGGGATCCCCTGGGGCCAACGTCCTGACTTTC

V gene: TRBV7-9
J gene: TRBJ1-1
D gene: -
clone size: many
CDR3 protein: CASSLIWVNTEAFF
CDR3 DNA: TGTGCCAGCAGCTTGATTTGGGTGAACACTGAAGCTTTCTTT